A selection of T cell receptor beta chains follows, all from one sample in a study of T cells in Graves' hyperthyroidism and ophthalmopathy. TCRdb reprocessed the multiplex PCR reads via MiXCR and lists one record per CDR3 protein. The sample records 500,000 to 550,000 distinct CDR3 sequences, about 20% being singletons. The specimen sequenced was blood. The source is a man younger than 35 with Graves' hyperthyroidism. CDR3s include the opening cysteine and the closing phenylalanine or tryptophan. D genes are given only for firm matches. Some rows have no size entry. The others give once, few or many, or a class for an expanded clone.

J: TRBJ2-7; D: NA; size: many; V: TRBV28; DNA: TGTGCCAGCAGTTTAGAGGGCAGGGAAAGGTCCTACGAGCAGTACTTC; CDR3: CASSLEGRERSYEQYF
J: TRBJ1-5; D: NA; size: many; V: TRBV20-1; DNA: TGCAGTGCTAGCGACGGGGGCAGTCAGCCCCAGCATTTT; CDR3: CSASDGGSQPQHF
J: TRBJ1-5; D: NA; size: few; V: TRBV2; DNA: TGTGCCAGCAGCTGGAACAAAAATCAGCCCCAGCATTTT; CDR3: CASSWNKNQPQHF
J: TRBJ2-5; D: TRBD1; size: medium-sized; V: TRBV12-3/TRBV12-4; DNA: TGTGCCAGCAGTCCCGACAGGGGGGAAAGGGAGACCCAGTACTTC; CDR3: CASSPDRGERETQYF
J: TRBJ2-7; D: TRBD1; size: many; V: TRBV12-3/TRBV12-4; DNA: TGTGCCAGCAGCGGGACAGGTCCTAATGAGCAGTACTTC; CDR3: CASSGTGPNEQYF
J: TRBJ1-1; D: NA; size: many; V: TRBV4-2; DNA: TGTGCCAGCAGCCAAGCGGGACGGGATCGCACTGAAGCTTTCTTT; CDR3: CASSQAGRDRTEAFF
J: TRBJ2-7; D: NA; size: many; V: TRBV2; DNA: TGTGCCAGCAGCTGGGAGGGGCAGGGGATCGAGCAGTACTTC; CDR3: CASSWEGQGIEQYF
J: TRBJ1-2; D: TRBD1; size: many; V: TRBV2; DNA: TGTGCCAGCAGTGAAGCGCCGGGACAGGGGGGTTATGGCTACACCTTC; CDR3: CASSEAPGQGGYGYTF
J: TRBJ1-2; D: NA; size: many; V: TRBV12-3/TRBV12-4; DNA: TGTGCCAGCCGACGGGAGTTCTATGGCTACACCTTC; CDR3: CASRREFYGYTF
J: TRBJ2-2; D: NA; size: many; V: TRBV12-3/TRBV12-4; DNA: TGTGCCAGCAGTTTAGGCCAGGAGGGTCGGACCGGGGAGCTGTTTTTT; CDR3: CASSLGQEGRTGELFF
J: TRBJ1-2; D: NA; size: NA; V: TRBV19; DNA: TGTGCCAGTAGCTTCGGCGGATACTATGGCTACACCTTC; CDR3: CASSFGGYYGYTF
J: TRBJ1-1; D: NA; size: NA; V: TRBV4-1; DNA: TGCGCCAGCAGCCAAGAAAAACTTCGTGGAGCTTTCTTT; CDR3: CASSQEKLRGAFF
J: TRBJ2-2; D: TRBD2; size: NA; V: TRBV28; DNA: TGTGCCAGCAGTGTTCCAGGCGGGAGGACCGGGGAGCTGTTTTTT; CDR3: CASSVPGGRTGELFF
J: TRBJ2-2; D: TRBD2; size: NA; V: TRBV6-5; DNA: TGTGCCAGCAGTTACTCACTAGCGGGGGGGCCCGGGGAGCTGTTTTTT; CDR3: CASSYSLAGGPGELFF
J: TRBJ1-1; D: NA; size: NA; V: TRBV20-1; DNA: TGCAGTGCTAGAGATGAAGCGACCCAAACTTTCTTT; CDR3: CSARDEATQTFF
J: TRBJ2-3; D: NA; size: many; V: TRBV6-5; DNA: TGTGCCAGCAGTTACTCCCCCGGATCAGATACGCAGTATTTT; CDR3: CASSYSPGSDTQYF
J: TRBJ1-2; D: TRBD1; size: NA; V: TRBV6-1; DNA: TGTGCCAGCAGGGGGACAGGGGGACATGGCTACACCTTC; CDR3: CASRGTGGHGYTF
J: TRBJ2-2; D: TRBD2; size: NA; V: TRBV6-1; DNA: TGTGCCAGCAACAGCGGGGGGGCGGGCACCGGGGAGCTGTTTTTT; CDR3: CASNSGGAGTGELFF
J: TRBJ2-5; D: TRBD1; size: many; V: TRBV2; DNA: TGTGCCAGCAAGGACAGGGGCTGGGAGACCCAGTACTTC; CDR3: CASKDRGWETQYF
J: TRBJ1-1; D: NA; size: NA; V: TRBV3-1; DNA: TGTGCCAGCAGGCGCCCCAGGACAGCTCTTAGGAACACTGAAGCTTTCTTT; CDR3: CASRRPRTALRNTEAFF
J: TRBJ1-1; D: NA; size: NA; V: TRBV15; DNA: TGTGCCACCGCAGGGGCTTTGGTCATGAACACTGAAGCTTTCTTT; CDR3: CATAGALVMNTEAFF
J: TRBJ1-1; D: TRBD1; size: NA; V: TRBV28; DNA: TGTGCCACTACCCCAGGGGGCGCTTTGAACACTGAAGCTTTCTTT; CDR3: CATTPGGALNTEAFF
J: TRBJ2-5; D: NA; size: NA; V: TRBV30; DNA: TGTGCCTCCCCCGGCCCCTGGGGCAAGACCCAGTACTTC; CDR3: CASPGPWGKTQYF
J: TRBJ2-5; D: TRBD2; size: many; V: TRBV6-2/TRBV6-3; DNA: TGTGCCAGCAGTTACTCGCTAGCGGGGGGCCTGTTTCAAGAGACCCAGTACTTC; CDR3: CASSYSLAGGLFQETQYF
J: TRBJ1-1; D: NA; size: many; V: TRBV7-4; DNA: TGTGCCAGCAGCCCGCCAGTCGGGTACAAAGCTTTCTTT; CDR3: CASSPPVGYKAFF
J: TRBJ2-3; D: TRBD2; size: NA; V: TRBV25-1; DNA: TGTGCCAGCAGTGACCCCGGGACTAGCGGGGGGCGGGGTATCACAGATACGCAGTATTTT; CDR3: CASSDPGTSGGRGITDTQYF
J: TRBJ1-5; D: TRBD1; size: many; V: TRBV5-1; DNA: TGCGCCAGCAGCAGACGGACAGGGGTCAGTCAGCCCCAGCATTTT; CDR3: CASSRRTGVSQPQHF
J: TRBJ2-2; D: NA; size: many; V: TRBV11-3; DNA: TGTGCCAGCAGCAACGACCCGGGGGCGAACGGGGAGCTGTTTTTT; CDR3: CASSNDPGANGELFF
J: TRBJ2-7; D: TRBD1; size: many; V: TRBV20-1; DNA: TGCAGTGCTGGGAGGGGGACAGGGCTCTACGAGCAGTACTTC; CDR3: CSAGRGTGLYEQYF
J: TRBJ2-7; D: NA; size: many; V: TRBV5-1; DNA: TGCGCCAGCAGCTTGGCCGGTGACTCCTACGAGCAGTACTTC; CDR3: CASSLAGDSYEQYF
J: TRBJ2-7; D: NA; size: many; V: TRBV30; DNA: TGTGCCTGGAGTGTGGAGCTGGGGGACTACGAGCAGTACTTC; CDR3: CAWSVELGDYEQYF
J: TRBJ2-4; D: NA; size: few; V: TRBV10-3; DNA: TGTGCCATCAATAGACCGCTAGACAAAAACATTAAGTACTTC; CDR3: CAINRPLDKNIKYF
J: TRBJ2-7; D: NA; size: NA; V: TRBV28; DNA: TGTGCCAGCGGAAAAGGGGTCTACGAGCAGTACTTC; CDR3: CASGKGVYEQYF
J: TRBJ1-1; D: TRBD1; size: many; V: TRBV6-1; DNA: TGTGCCAGCAGTCCTCGGACAGGGTGGCCTGAAGCTTTCTTT; CDR3: CASSPRTGWPEAFF
J: TRBJ2-5; D: NA; size: NA; V: TRBV28; DNA: TGTGCCAGCAGTTATTCCCTCAGGGTAGGCGAGACCCAGTACTTC; CDR3: CASSYSLRVGETQYF
J: TRBJ2-7; D: NA; size: many; V: TRBV11-2; DNA: TGTGCCAGCAGCTTAGGTAGGGGGGAAAGGTCCTACGAGCAGTACTTC; CDR3: CASSLGRGERSYEQYF
J: TRBJ1-6; D: TRBD1; size: NA; V: TRBV6-1; DNA: TGTGCCAGCAGTGCCCGGGACAGGGTCCTGGGTTCACCCCTCCACTTT; CDR3: CASSARDRVLGSPLHF
J: TRBJ1-1; D: NA; size: NA; V: TRBV5-1; DNA: TGCGCCAGCAGCTTGCAGGGCATGGAAGCTTTCTTT; CDR3: CASSLQGMEAFF
J: TRBJ2-7; D: NA; size: many; V: TRBV20-1; DNA: TGCAGTGCTAGAGTGAGCGACTACGAGCAGTACTTC; CDR3: CSARVSDYEQYF
J: TRBJ2-5; D: TRBD2; size: few; V: TRBV7-8; DNA: TGTGCCAGCAGCTCCGGACTAGCGGGGGTTGAGCCCCAGTACTTC; CDR3: CASSSGLAGVEPQYF
J: TRBJ2-7; D: TRBD2; size: NA; V: TRBV12-3/TRBV12-4; DNA: TGTGCCAGCAGTTCCGGGCTCGGTGGGACTAGCGGGAGCGCCGAGCAGTACTTC; CDR3: CASSSGLGGTSGSAEQYF
J: TRBJ1-1; D: TRBD1; size: many; V: TRBV11-1; DNA: TGTGCCAGCAGCCCTAGAGGGGACAGGGAGCGCAGGACTGAAGCTTTCTTT; CDR3: CASSPRGDRERRTEAFF
J: TRBJ2-7; D: TRBD1; size: NA; V: TRBV11-2; DNA: TGTGCCAGCAGCTTAGACCCGGGACAGAAACACTCCTACGAGCAGTACTTC; CDR3: CASSLDPGQKHSYEQYF